Described below is a single TCR beta chain sequence and its context. Its specific antigen is unknown. It has no much larger one-base neighbor in the sample; base qualities were not kept. Enrolling through a virtual design, the prospective study's participants ranged in age from roughly 18 to 90 years and lived across around 25 United States geographic areas. To assign participants to cohorts, the prospective study relied on clinical history that participants themselves reported in a screening survey and a study questionnaire. ImmuneRACE Cohort 3 recovered participants were defined by two consecutive negative NP/OP PCR tests, healthcare professional clearance, or symptom resolution. Mobile phlebotomists in the prospective study collected whole blood, serum and a nasopharyngeal or oropharyngeal swab from every participant. Additional blood draws and questionnaires over an approximately 2-month period could optionally be provided by prospective study participants. Before DNA extraction, prospective study blood samples were shipped either frozen or at room temperature.

The immunoSEQ Assay, a bias-controlled multiplex PCR, was used to amplify TCRbeta CDR3 regions from genomic DNA. The authors' pipeline ran thus. Nucleated cell counts per sample were estimated from amplification of reference gene primers within the assay. To quantify the absolute abundance of each unique TCRbeta CDR3 rearrangement, sequence reads were collapsed and filtered. For each sample, productive Simpson clonality was calculated by taking the square root of Simpson's diversity index across productive rearrangements. Entries here come from immuneACCESS through TCRdb and include only in-frame sequences with V and J called. Some clones fail to appear in such tables; in the studies checked, an unresolved V gene covers under half of the shortfall, and the cause of the remainder is unknown. That table furnishes V, J and clone size, whereas the DNA furnished D and trimming. Within this sample are about 160,000 clones, with over 75% of them counted one time only. About 5.6% of the sample belongs to the ten largest clones.

V lost 5 bases and J lost 13 bases, and the count of bases not matched to a germline gene is 10. Per the germline V gene, SGHAT is the CDR1 and FQNNGV is the CDR2. Counted from cysteine to phenylalanine, this CDR3 has 13 amino acids. Only CDR3 DNA remains: 39 bases, in frame from the first base. This sample was included in a study of blood T cell repertoires in COVID-19 (dated by TCRdb to about 2020). Context from the whole study: Collaborator samples came from the United States, Italy and Spain and covered acute and convalescent phases of COVID-19. Nearly every sample came with metadata listing a de-identified subject ID, COVID-19 status, age in years and sex. The prospective study material was composed of cDNA or gDNA derived from T cells, B-cell-depleted T cells, or PBMCs. Deeply sampled blood TCRbeta repertoires from subjects exposed to, actively infected with, or recovered from COVID-19 were included in the dataset. The repertoires were made available in a free public database intended to serve as a resource for research on the immune response to SARS-CoV-2. The samples were drawn from the first 160 participants of the ongoing ImmuneRACE study and from more than 1,000 subjects provided by 6 global collaborators. Where available, HLA class I and class II types were obtained from metadata supplied by the sample provider rather than from assay-based typing.

Study-wide findings and limitations: Clinical and demographic metadata were provided uncurated, with the amount varying by source and participant.

Material for sequencing was PBMCs or T cells enriched from blood (not recorded which). The V and J segments used are TRBV11-2 and TRBJ1-4, with 7 central nucleotides matching TRBD1. The sequence was collected from a middle-aged man who had recovered from COVID-19. This receptor carries the CDR3 CASSPLTQGLLFF. The nucleotide sequence reads as follows: TGTGCCAGCAGCCCACTAACACAGGGGTTACTGTTTTTT.